This T cell receptor (beta chain) was captured by sequencing in a study of CD8 T cells in Susac syndrome. Study at large: When blood was drawn, patients with Susac syndrome were on intravenous immunoglobulin alone, on corticosteroids, or therapy-naive.

Germline assignment: CDR1 SGHRS and CDR2 YFSETQ. The CDR3 is 15 amino acids. Trimming took off 0 bases at V and 2 bases at J, with 8 bases between the two ends. RNA was extracted with the RNeasy kit, and a quantity of roughly 0.45 to 1 ug was reverse transcribed using random hexamers. The TCR beta CDR3 was amplified by immunoSEQ multiplex PCR across 54 Vbeta, 13 Jbeta. TCRdb processed the immunoSEQ multiplex PCR reads anew with MiXCR; each CDR3 protein has one entry. The table shows tens of thousands of distinct CDR3 sequences, with about 95% occurring only once. TCR beta from blood CD8+ and CD4+ T cells was sequenced. TEMRA cells were FACS-enriched, with CD8+ and CD4+ T cells isolated negatively.

Material: CD4+ T cells from PBMCs. V and J are TRBV5-1 and TRBJ2-2; either TRBD1 or TRBD2 may supply D (5 bases each). The TCR sequence derives from a human donor with Susac syndrome. In DNA form, the CDR3 reads TGCGCCAGCAGCTTGGGGGACCACAACACCGGGGAGCTGTTTTTT. Translating it yields CASSLGDHNTGELFF.